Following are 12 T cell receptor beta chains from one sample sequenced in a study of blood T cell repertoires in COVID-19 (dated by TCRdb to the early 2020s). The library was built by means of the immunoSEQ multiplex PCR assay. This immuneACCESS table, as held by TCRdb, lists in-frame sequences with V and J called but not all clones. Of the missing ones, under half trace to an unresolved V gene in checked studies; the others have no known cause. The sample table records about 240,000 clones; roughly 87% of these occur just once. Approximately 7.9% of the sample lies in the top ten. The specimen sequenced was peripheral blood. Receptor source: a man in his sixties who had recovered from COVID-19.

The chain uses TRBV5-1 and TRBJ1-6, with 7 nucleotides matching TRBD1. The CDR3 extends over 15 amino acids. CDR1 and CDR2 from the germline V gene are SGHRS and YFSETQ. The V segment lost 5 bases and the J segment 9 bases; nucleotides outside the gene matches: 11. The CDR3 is CASSTGGGGLSPLHF. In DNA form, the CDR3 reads TGCGCCAGCAGTACCGGCGGAGGGGGCCTTTCACCCCTCCACTTT.

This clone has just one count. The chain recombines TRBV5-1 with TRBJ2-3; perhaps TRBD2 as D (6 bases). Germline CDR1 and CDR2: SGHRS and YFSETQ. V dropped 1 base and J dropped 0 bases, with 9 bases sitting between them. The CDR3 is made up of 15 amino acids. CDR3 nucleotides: TGCGCCAGCAGCTTGCTCCGGGGGAGCACAGATACGCAGTATTTT. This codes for CASSLLRGSTDTQYF. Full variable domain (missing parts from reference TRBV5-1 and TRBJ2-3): KAGVTQTPRYLIKTRGQQVTLSCSPISGHRSVSWYQQTPGQGLQFLFEYFSETQRNKGNFPGRFSGRQFSNSRSEMNVSTLELGDSALYLCASSLLRGSTDTQYFGPGTRLTVL.

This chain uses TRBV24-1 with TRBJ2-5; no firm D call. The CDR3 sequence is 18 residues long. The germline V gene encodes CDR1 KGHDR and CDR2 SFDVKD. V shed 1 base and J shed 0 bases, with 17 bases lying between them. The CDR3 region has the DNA TGTGCCACCAGTGATTTAGGCAGGAAACCTAATCACCAAGAGACCCAGTACTTC. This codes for CATSDLGRKPNHQETQYF.

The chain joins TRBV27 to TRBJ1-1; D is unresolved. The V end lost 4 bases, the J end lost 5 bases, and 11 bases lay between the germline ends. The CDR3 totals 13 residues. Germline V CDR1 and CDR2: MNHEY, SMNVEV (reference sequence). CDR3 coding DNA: TGTGCCAGCAGTTATTCTCCTAGGACTGAAGCTTTCTTT. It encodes CASSYSPRTEAFF.

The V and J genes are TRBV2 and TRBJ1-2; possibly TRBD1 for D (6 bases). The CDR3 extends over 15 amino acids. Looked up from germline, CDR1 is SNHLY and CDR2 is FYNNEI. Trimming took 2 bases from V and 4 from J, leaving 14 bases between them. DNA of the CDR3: TGTGCCAGCAGTGAAAACAGGGTGACACGCTATGGCTACACCTTC. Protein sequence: CASSENRVTRYGYTF.

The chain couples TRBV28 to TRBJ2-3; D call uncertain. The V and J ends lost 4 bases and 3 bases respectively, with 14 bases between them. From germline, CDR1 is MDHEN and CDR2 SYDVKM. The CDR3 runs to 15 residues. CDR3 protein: CASSSPRSLTDTQYF. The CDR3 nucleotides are TGTGCCAGCAGTTCACCCAGATCGTTGACAGATACGCAGTATTTT.

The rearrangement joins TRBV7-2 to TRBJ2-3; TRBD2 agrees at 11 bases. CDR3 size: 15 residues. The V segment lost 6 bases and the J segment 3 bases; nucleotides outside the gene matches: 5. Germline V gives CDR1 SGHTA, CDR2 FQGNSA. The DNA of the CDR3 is TGTGCCAGCAGAGAGACTAGCGGGGAGACAGATACGCAGTATTTT. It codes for CASRETSGETDTQYF.

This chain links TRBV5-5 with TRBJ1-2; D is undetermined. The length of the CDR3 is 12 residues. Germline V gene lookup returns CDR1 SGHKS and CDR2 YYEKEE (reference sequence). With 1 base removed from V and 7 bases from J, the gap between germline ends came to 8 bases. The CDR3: CASSLTESGYTF. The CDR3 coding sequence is TGTGCCAGCAGCTTGACAGAATCTGGCTACACCTTC. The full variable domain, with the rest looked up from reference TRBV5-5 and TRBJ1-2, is DAGVTQSPTHLIKTRGQQVTLRCSPISGHKSVSWYQQVLGQGPQFIFQYYEKEERGRGNFPDRFSARQFPNYSSELNVNALLLGDSALYLCASSLTESGYTFGSGTRLTVV.

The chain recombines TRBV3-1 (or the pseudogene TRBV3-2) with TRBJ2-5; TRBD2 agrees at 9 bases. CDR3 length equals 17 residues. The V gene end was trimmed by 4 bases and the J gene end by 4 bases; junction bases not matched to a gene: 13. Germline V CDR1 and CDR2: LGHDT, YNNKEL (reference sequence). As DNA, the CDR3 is TGTGCCAGCAGCCCGGAGGGACGGCGGGGGGGCCCAGAGACCCAGTACTTC. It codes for CASSPEGRRGGPETQYF.

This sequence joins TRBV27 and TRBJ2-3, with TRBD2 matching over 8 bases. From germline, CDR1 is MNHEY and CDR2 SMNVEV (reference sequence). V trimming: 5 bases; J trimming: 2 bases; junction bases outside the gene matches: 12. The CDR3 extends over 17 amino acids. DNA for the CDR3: TGTGCCAGCAGTCCACTCCCAGCGGGGGCCCACACAGATACGCAGTATTTT. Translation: CASSPLPAGAHTDTQYF.

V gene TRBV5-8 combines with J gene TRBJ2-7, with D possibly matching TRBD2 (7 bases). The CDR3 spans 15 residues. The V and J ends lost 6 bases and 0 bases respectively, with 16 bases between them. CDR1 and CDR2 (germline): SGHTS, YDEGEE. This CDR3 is CASTRGAGTSYEQYV. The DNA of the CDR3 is TGTGCCAGCACCCGGGGGGCAGGGACCTCCTACGAGCAGTACGTC.

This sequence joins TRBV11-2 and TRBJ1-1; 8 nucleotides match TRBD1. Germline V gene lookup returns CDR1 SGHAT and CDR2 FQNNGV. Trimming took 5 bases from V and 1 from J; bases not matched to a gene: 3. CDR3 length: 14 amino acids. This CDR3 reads CASSPGQGNTEAFF. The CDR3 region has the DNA TGTGCCAGCAGCCCCGGACAGGGGAACACTGAAGCTTTCTTT.